These T cell receptor beta chains were read from a single sample in a study of cytotoxic CD8 clonotypes in ibrutinib-treated CLL. The assay was immunoSEQ multiplex PCR, and TCRdb's table has in-frame clones only and misses some. The sample has approximately 90,000 clones; around 77% are singletons. The sample consisted of PBMCs, taken after 24 months of ibrutinib treatment. Receptor source: a human donor with chronic lymphocytic leukemia. Each CDR3 is given without its conserved first and last residue. The order of the fields is J gene, V gene, CDR3 protein.

TRBJ1-5,TRBV7-2,ASSIGTGNQPQH
TRBJ2-1,TRBV29-1,SVESQGAGNEQF
TRBJ2-5,TRBV7-9,ASSFEGTSEY
TRBJ2-7,TRBV4-1,ASSNAYEQY
TRBJ2-7,TRBV7-9,ASSRPAVYEQY
TRBJ1-1,TRBV18,ASSPLPSGGANTEAF
TRBJ1-1,TRBV4-1,ASSQEIIGMNTEAF
TRBJ2-7,TRBV7-8,ASSSGLAGAPYEQY
TRBJ1-1,TRBV7-2,ASSPQGRTEAF
TRBJ1-4,TRBV30,AWSVTGKSEKLF
TRBJ1-2,TRBV19,ASSIGGENYGYT
TRBJ2-1,TRBV19,ASSIEVRGYNEQF
TRBJ2-1,TRBV27,ASSLGLAGDNEQF
TRBJ2-3,TRBV5-1,ASSLVGHSTDTQY
TRBJ2-7,TRBV19,ASTRTGGYSEQY
TRBJ2-1,TRBV19,ASSIASNEQF
TRBJ1-1,TRBV14,ASSHTDSSAAF
TRBJ2-7,TRBV10-2,ASSESSGVGQY
TRBJ1-1,TRBV27,ASTSWGSGARAEAF
TRBJ2-7,TRBV10-1,ASSGGTGRPRDEQY
TRBJ2-7,TRBV2,ASTGERDYEQY
TRBJ1-1,TRBV7-9,ASSPDTLHSAF
TRBJ1-5,TRBV18,ASSPRDSIIPQH
TRBJ1-1,TRBV5-6,ASSLRASNTEAF
TRBJ1-1,TRBV18,ASSPDGNTEAF
TRBJ2-7,TRBV19,ASSTIAGEWYEQY
TRBJ1-1,TRBV11-2,ASSLPGQGYTEAF
TRBJ2-7,TRBV29-1,SVEDEAGSSYEQY
TRBJ2-5,TRBV10-2,ASSGVAGGRQTQY
TRBJ1-5,TRBV6-4,ARPNQQGGSNQPQH
TRBJ1-4,TRBV6-4,ASSRGPNEKLF
TRBJ2-3,TRBV15,ATSRAQPSGKDTQY
TRBJ1-1,TRBV6-5,ASYRGPGTEAF